The clone carrying this T cell receptor (beta chain) was recorded a few times. Construction of TCR beta libraries relied on iRepertoire HTBI primers and on Arm-PCR targeting CDR3 regions. A single record per CDR3 protein comes from TCRdb applying MiXCR to the multiplex PCR reads. The sample holds 370,000 or so distinct CDR3 sequences; under 20% are singletons and the top ten take 20% to 25%. Time point noted: newly diagnosed GD, antithyroid drugs for less than 3 months. Preparation of the TCR library used RNA extracted from PBMCs. This CDR3 has 10 residues. Trimming cost V 8 bases and J 7 bases, with 8 bases left between them. This sample is part of a study of regulatory T cells in long-lasting Graves disease. Study background: Under 3 months of antithyroid drugs had been taken by newly diagnosed Graves' patients.

These data also featured in a second study, about T cells in Graves' hyperthyroidism and ophthalmopathy. From that second work: Patients showing uncontrolled infection, other autoimmune disease, pregnancy or lactation were ineligible. Most clonotypes expanded in thyroid above 0.001 were likewise present in blood. The model forecast ophthalmopathy, anticipating it by a median around 6.5 months before onset.

This sample comprised peripheral blood mononuclear cells (PBMCs), obtained at new diagnosis, from a patient treated with antithyroid drugs. The receptor was derived from a woman aged 18-29 years with Graves disease. The chain links TRBV12-3 or TRBV12-4 to TRBJ1-2, with D possibly matching TRBD1 (5 bases). The CDR3 DNA is TGTGCCAGCGGGGGGGTTGGCTACACCTTC. It codes for CASGGVGYTF.